Presented here are 24 T cell receptor beta chains from one specimen sequenced in a study of T cells after yellow fever vaccination. TCRdb recomputed calls from the 5' RACE reads with MiXCR, one row per CDR3 protein. The repertoire holds 300,000 to 400,000 distinct CDR3 sequences, with more than 5.5% as singletons. The sample was PBMCs, taken 5 days after the yellow fever booster vaccination. The receptors originated from a man aged 25 to 45 who received the YFV17D yellow fever vaccine.

Concerning this clonotype: Just one base apart from a much larger clone, this may be a read error. J is TRBJ2-6 and V is TRBV5-1; TRBD1 aligns across 9 bases. This CDR3 region has 18 residues. Germline V gives CDR1 SGHRS, CDR2 YFSETQ. In DNA, the CDR3 is TGCGCCATCAGCTTCTCCGGGACAGGGAGCTCTGGGGCCAACGTCCTGACTTTC. It encodes CAISFSGTGSSGANVLTF.

In this sample, this clonotype turned up a few times. This chain uses TRBV15 with TRBJ2-7, with 9 nucleotides matching TRBD1. The CDR3 loop spans 16 amino acids. Germline CDR1 LNHNV, CDR2 YYDKDF (reference sequence). V lost 3 bases and J lost 1; bases outside the gene matches: 7. As DNA, the CDR3 is TGTGCCACCAGCAGGGGCCCGGGACAGGGATCCTACGAGCAGTACTTC. Amino acid sequence: CATSRGPGQGSYEQYF.

This clonotype was picked up many times. This chain's CDR3 is CASSWGQGRTQYF. DNA of the CDR3: TGTGCCAGCAGTTGGGGACAGGGGAGGACCCAGTACTTC. V and J are TRBV27 and TRBJ2-5, with 10 positions matching TRBD1. CDR3 size: 13 residues. CDR1 MNHEY and CDR2 SMNVEV come from the germline V gene (reference sequence). J gave up 7 bases and V 4 bases, and 3 bases lay outside the gene matches.

V and J are TRBV20-1 and TRBJ2-7; 8 bases line up with TRBD1. The CDR3 totals 16 residues. With 4 bases clipped from V and 2 bases from J, the junction kept 13 bases outside the gene matches. CDR1 and CDR2 from the germline V gene are DFQATT and SNEGSKA (reference sequence). This CDR3 is CSAKPRQGRTAYEQYF. CDR3 DNA: TGCAGTGCTAAACCCCGACAGGGGAGGACCGCCTACGAGCAGTACTTC.

This clonotype was seen repeatedly, ten times or more. The CDR3 protein is CAISEPASGRAYNEQFF. The CDR3 nucleotides read TGTGCCATCAGTGAGCCAGCTAGCGGGAGGGCCTACAATGAGCAGTTCTTC. The J gene is TRBJ2-1, the V gene TRBV10-3; TRBD2 aligns across 12 bases. The V gene end was trimmed by 2 bases and the J gene end by 2 bases; junction bases not matched to a gene: 4. The CDR3 spans 17 residues. The germline gives CDR1 ENHRY, CDR2 SYGVKD.

This clonotype was seen only a few times. The genes are TRBV20-1 and TRBJ1-5; D possibly corresponds to TRBD1 (5 bases). Germline V gives CDR1 DFQATT, CDR2 SNEGSKA (reference sequence). This CDR3 has 14 residues. Between the trimmed V and J ends, which lost 0 bases and 9 bases, there was a span of 15 bases. CDR3 nucleotide sequence: TGCAGTGCTAGAGATCTGGCGGACAATGGGCCCCAGCATTTT. Translated: CSARDLADNGPQHF.

V and J are TRBV20-1 and TRBJ2-1; 8 bases align to TRBD2. CDR1 and CDR2 (germline): DFQATT, SNEGSKA (reference sequence). CDR3 size: 15 residues. J gave up 8 bases and V 0 bases, and 9 bases lay outside the gene matches. For the CDR3, the DNA is TGCAGTGCTAGAGATGGCGGGGGGCTTTTTGATGAGCAGTTCTTC. This codes for CSARDGGGLFDEQFF.

This clonotype was seen repeatedly, ten times or more. This sequence joins TRBV9 and TRBJ1-2; no reliable D call. Per the germline V gene, CDR1 is SGDLS and CDR2 is YYNGEE. The CDR3 runs to 13 residues. V lost 0 bases and J 8 bases, leaving 11 bases between the germline ends. Written as DNA, the CDR3 is TGTGCCAGCAGCGTAGGACCTTCGCCCGGCTACACCTTC. Protein product: CASSVGPSPGYTF.

This sequence joins TRBV7-2 and TRBJ1-1; D is ambiguous. The CDR3 has 13 amino acids. The V end lost 1 base, the J end lost 7 bases, and 10 bases lay between the germline ends. CDR1 is SGHTA and CDR2 is FQGNSA in the germline V gene. The CDR3 reads CASSLGQGFEAFF. DNA for the CDR3: TGTGCCAGCAGCTTAGGACAAGGATTTGAAGCTTTCTTT.

This clonotype was detected a few times. The rearrangement uses TRBV7-8 and TRBJ1-1; D possibly corresponds to TRBD1 (5 bases). Between the trimmed V and J ends, which lost 4 bases and 5 bases, there was a span of 8 bases. This CDR3 is built from 12 residues. The V gene's germline CDR1 is SGHVS and CDR2 FQNEAQ. The CDR3 DNA reads TGTGCCAGCAGCTGGGGCAGAACTGAAGCTTTCTTT. This sequence encodes CASSWGRTEAFF.

The rearrangement links TRBV12-3 or TRBV12-4 to TRBJ2-3; 9 bases match TRBD1. Trimming cost V 5 bases and J 3 bases; bases outside gene matches: 6. The CDR3 loop spans 15 amino acids. CDR3 nucleotide sequence: TGTGCCAGCAGTGGAGGACAGGGGAGAACAGATACGCAGTATTTT. This gives the protein CASSGGQGRTDTQYF.

This clonotype was counted between two and nine times. The CDR3 region is CSATSAQETQYF. CDR3 coding DNA: TGCAGCGCCACTAGCGCGCAAGAGACCCAGTACTTC. The rearrangement joins TRBV29-1 to TRBJ2-5; 7 bases match TRBD2. Trimming took 7 bases from V and 2 from J; bases not matched to a gene: 4. The CDR3 has 12 residues. The germline V gene has CDR1 SQVTM and CDR2 ANQGSEA.

The chain couples TRBV12-3 or TRBV12-4 to TRBJ2-7; weak D call: TRBD2 (6 bases). The CDR3 sequence is 14 residues long. V was trimmed by 6 bases and J by 2 bases, leaving 14 bases between them. The CDR3 sequence: CASSPPSAPYEQYF. The CDR3 region has the DNA TGTGCCAGCAGCCCCCCTAGCGCTCCCTACGAGCAGTACTTC.

This clonotype was picked up a small number of times. V gene TRBV5-1 combines with J gene TRBJ2-3, with D hard to call. Trimming took 0 bases from V and 4 from J, leaving 12 bases between them. This CDR3 is built from 15 residues. The germline V gene has CDR1 SGHRS and CDR2 YFSETQ. The CDR3 DNA sequence: TGCGCCAGCAGCTTGGACCCCCAGCTCCCAGATACGCAGTATTTT. Residues: CASSLDPQLPDTQYF. The variable domain in full, completed from reference TRBV5-1 and TRBJ2-3, reads KAGVTQTPRYLIKTRGQQVTLSCSPISGHRSVSWYQQTPGQGLQFLFEYFSETQRNKGNFPGRFSGRQFSNSRSEMNVSTLELGDSALYLCASSLDPQLPDTQYFGPGTRLTVL.

This clonotype was observed many times. The chain employs TRBV10-3 and TRBJ1-1, with 8 positions matching TRBD1. The length of the CDR3 is 16 residues. With V trimmed by 0 bases and J by 1 base, 4 bases remained unmatched. Germline CDR1 and CDR2: ENHRY and SYGVKD. Written as DNA, the CDR3 is TGTGCCATCAGTGAGTCATTGGGGACAGGGAACACTGAAGCTTTCTTT. This translates into CAISESLGTGNTEAFF.

This clonotype was found a few times. The chain joins TRBV27 to TRBJ1-5; the D is unclear. With 6 bases removed from V and 4 bases from J, the gap between germline ends came to 10 bases. The length of the CDR3 is 13 residues. The germline V gene has CDR1 MNHEY and CDR2 SMNVEV (reference sequence). The CDR3 sequence: CASRQQSNQPQHF. The CDR3 DNA reads TGTGCCAGCAGACAACAGTCTAATCAGCCCCAGCATTTT.

This sequence joins TRBV7-8 and TRBJ2-2; 7 bases agree with TRBD2. Germline loops: CDR1 SGHVS, CDR2 FQNEAQ. CDR3 length: 16 amino acids. J was trimmed by 3 bases and V by 5 bases; bases with no gene match: 9. The CDR3: CASSQASSGYTGELFF. The CDR3 DNA follows: TGTGCCAGCAGCCAAGCATCTAGCGGTTACACCGGGGAGCTGTTTTTT. The complete variable domain, with remaining parts taken from reference TRBV7-8 and TRBJ2-2, reads GAGVSQSPRYKVAKRGQDVALRCDPISGHVSLFWYQQALGQGPEFLTYFQNEAQLDKSGLPSDRFFAERPEGSVSTLKIQRTQQEDSAVYLCASSQASSGYTGELFFGEGSRLTVL.

V usage is TRBV20-1 and J usage is TRBJ2-5; no reliable D call. Germline CDR1 DFQATT, CDR2 SNEGSKA (reference sequence). The CDR3 contains 11 residues. The V end lost 5 bases, the J end lost 4 bases, and 8 bases lay between the germline ends. The CDR3 region is CSARVGETQYF. In nucleotides, the CDR3 is TGCAGTGCTCGAGTTGGAGAGACCCAGTACTTC.

This clonotype was seen many times. This chain links TRBV9 with TRBJ2-3; 11 nucleotides match TRBD1. V lost 4 bases and J lost 2; bases outside the gene matches: 9. In germline, CDR1 is SGDLS, CDR2 YYNGEE. The CDR3 consists of 17 residues. Written as DNA, the CDR3 is TGTGCCAGCAGCCTGGGGACAGGGGGACGATTCACAGATACGCAGTATTTT. Amino acids: CASSLGTGGRFTDTQYF.

This clonotype was observed a handful of times. V is TRBV20-1 and J is TRBJ2-3; perhaps TRBD2 as D (6 bases). This CDR3 contains 15 residues. Germline values: CDR1 DFQATT, CDR2 SNEGSKA (reference sequence). V was trimmed by 3 bases and J by 0 bases, leaving 13 bases between them. CDR3 DNA sequence: TGCAGTGCTAGGGGGCGGGAAGGTAGCACAGATACGCAGTATTTT. This encodes CSARGREGSTDTQYF.

The rearrangement links TRBV30 to TRBJ1-1; D ambiguous. In germline, CDR1 is GTSNPN, CDR2 SVGIG (reference sequence). CDR3 length equals 11 residues. V was clipped by 4 bases and J by 3 bases, with 6 bases between them. This chain's CDR3 is CAWNKYTEAFF. CDR3 in DNA: TGTGCCTGGAATAAGTACACTGAAGCTTTCTTT.

The CDR3 DNA follows: TGTGCCAGTAGCCCTCGGGGATACACTGAAGCTTTCTTT. This gives the protein CASSPRGYTEAFF. The chain links TRBV19 to TRBJ1-1; D not resolved. V dropped 6 bases and J dropped 3 bases, with 11 bases sitting between them. Germline CDR1 and CDR2: LNHDA and SQIVND (reference sequence). The CDR3 has 13 amino acids.

V usage is TRBV29-1 and J usage is TRBJ1-1, with TRBD1 as a possible D gene (6 bases). Trimming left V 7 bases short and J 10 bases short, with 16 bases between. Germline-derived CDR1 and CDR2 are SQVTM and ANQGSEA. The CDR3 has 11 amino acids. The CDR3 nucleotides read TGCAGCGCCGACGACAGGCGGGGAGCTTTCTTT. Translation: CSADDRRGAFF. Looking up the rest from reference TRBV29-1 and TRBJ1-1 gives the full variable domain: SAVISQKPSRDICQRGTSLTIQCQVDSQVTMMFWYRQQPGQSLTLIATANQGSEATYESGFVIDKFPISRPNLTFSTLTVSNMSPEDSSIYLCSADDRRGAFFGQGTRLTVV.

This clonotype was seen a few times. The chain carries TRBV20-1 and TRBJ2-5; unclear D gene. In germline, CDR1 is DFQATT, CDR2 SNEGSKA (reference sequence). This CDR3 contains 14 residues. Trimming took 1 base from V and 1 from J, leaving 10 bases between them. DNA of the CDR3: TGCAGTGCTAGAGTCCAATGGGCCCAAGAGACCCAGTACTTC. Protein: CSARVQWAQETQYF.